This record covers a single T cell receptor beta chain. Antigen unknown. The sample is drawn from a study of cytomegalovirus exposure and HLA in healthy donors. Study background: Inside one of the first data releases sat around 85 million unique TCRs taken from HLA-typed donors.

With 60 Vbeta and 13 Jbeta primers, the PCR was carried out. Data came from immunoSEQ multiplex PCR; TCRdb stores just in-frame clones and leaves some out. The sample contains 150,000 to 200,000 clones, approximately 78% of which appear only once. Study observations and caveats: In a later analysis, common viral pathogens appeared linked to several of the most significant clusters. According to a later analysis, most TCR beta chains associated with CMV appeared HLA-restricted.

The CDR3 consists of 13 residues. Germline CDR1 reads SGHVS; CDR2 reads FNYEAQ. Trimming cost V 2 bases and J 5 bases, with 7 bases left between them. The sequenced material came from PBMCs. The chain employs TRBV7-6 and TRBJ2-1; the D is unclear. The receptor's source is a human donor in good health. The CDR3: CASSLSPNNEQFF. In DNA form, the CDR3 reads TGTGCCAGCAGCTTATCCCCAAACAATGAGCAGTTCTTC. Full variable domain (outside the CDR3, taken from reference TRBV7-6 and TRBJ2-1): GAGVSQSPRYKVTKRGQDVALRCDPISGHVSLYWYRQALGQGPEFLTYFNYEAQQDKSGLPNDRFSAERPEGSISTLTIQRTEQRDSAMYRCASSLSPNNEQFFGPGTRLTVL.